Reported below is one T cell receptor beta chain. It has no known antigen specificity. It has no much larger one-base neighbor in the sample; base qualities were not kept. This sample was included in a study of molecular identifiers for immune sequencing clone quantification (dated 2018 in TCRdb). General notes on the study: For a replicate experiment, RNA from around 20,000 or 100,000 naive CD8 T cells was divided into five aliquots, of which four were sequenced. CD8 T cells were used in a methods study to benchmark molecular-identifier clustering-based TCR repertoire sequencing (MIDCIRS) and TCR RNA copy counting. Overall results and qualifications from the work: When barcode sub-clustering was not used, chimeric consensus sequences inflated TCR diversity, with chimeras reaching as high as 47%. A single cell's worth of spiked-in Jurkat TCR RNA was reported detectable even among one million naive CD8 T cells. Modeling indicated around 3 TCR RNA copies recovered per cell, compared with 9 to 10 by digital PCR, which implies a capture efficiency of approximately 30%. In CMV-specific effector cells, clones with more than 20 RNA copies accounted for over 99% of molecules, whereas in naive cells such clones accounted for under 1%. Highly expanded clone sizes could be underestimated if identical TCR molecules share a barcode. The naive libraries included spiked-in Jurkat TCR RNA (fewer than 11 copies' worth), and this Jurkat TCR RNA is not part of the donor repertoire.

V is reduced by 1 base and J by 5 bases, leaving a spacing of 16 bases between them. Via the germline V gene, CDR1 is SGDLS and CDR2 YYNGEE. The cysteine opens and the phenylalanine closes a CDR3 of 15 amino acids. Kept here is only the CDR3 DNA, which spans 45 bases and is read in frame from base 1. The library was obtained by PCR. Data came from an Illumina HiSeq 4000. Bulk TCR libraries were prepared as previously described, using TCR primers listed in Table S5. Purification of total RNA was performed with the Qiagen AllPrep DNA/RNA kit. Reads from multiple sequencing runs of the same library were pooled before analysis. In the authors' own workflow: Reads were retained only if the reads had an exact TCR constant sequence, and the retained reads were trimmed to 150 nt and grouped according to their 12-nt molecular barcodes. Reads in each barcode group were sub-clustered using a 15% Levenshtein threshold, and a quality-weighted consensus sequence was built for each RNA molecule. Non-functional sequences were excluded, and lower-count sequences lying one edit away from another sequence were also excluded. Barcode sub-clusters with fewer than 20% of the maximum read count were removed, based on fitting two negative binomial distributions. TCRdb's own reprocessing of the public reads used fastp at Q25 and MiXCR and kept productive beta chains. Each record represents a unique CDR3 protein, reported with the most common genes and DNA among its rows. None of the V and J calls come from the authors' own analysis; TCRdb made them. This sample comprises about half a million distinct CDR3 sequences, 20% to 25% of them detected only once. The ten largest make up 0.84% of the sample.

Naive CD8 T cell libraries were made from around 18,000 to 910,000 sorted cells using 10%, 30% or 50% of purified RNA. Naive CD8 T cells were FACS-sorted as CD8+CD4-CCR7+CD45RA+ on a BD FACSAria II into RLT Plus buffer. Around 10 TCR copies' worth of Jurkat RNA were spiked into about 20,000-1,100,000 naive CD8 T cell samples to test detection sensitivity. Enrichment of CD8 T cells was done with RosetteSep CD8+ T Cell Enrichment Cocktail plus Ficoll-Paque, and ACK red cell lysis came afterward. The receptor was derived from a human donor in good health. Some libraries in this study had Jurkat cell RNA spiked in. What was sequenced was naive CD8+ T cells from blood, with Jurkat cell RNA spiked in. According to the study, the label for this sample's cell subset or site signals: FACS-sorted CD8+CD4-CCR7+CD45RA+ naive T cells. The sequence links TRBV9 to TRBJ2-7; the D gene is perhaps TRBD1, from 5 matching bases. The CDR3 loop reads CASSVSGIIRDEQYF. Read as DNA, the sequence is TGTGCCAGCAGCGTATCAGGAATTATCAGGGACGAGCAGTACTTC.